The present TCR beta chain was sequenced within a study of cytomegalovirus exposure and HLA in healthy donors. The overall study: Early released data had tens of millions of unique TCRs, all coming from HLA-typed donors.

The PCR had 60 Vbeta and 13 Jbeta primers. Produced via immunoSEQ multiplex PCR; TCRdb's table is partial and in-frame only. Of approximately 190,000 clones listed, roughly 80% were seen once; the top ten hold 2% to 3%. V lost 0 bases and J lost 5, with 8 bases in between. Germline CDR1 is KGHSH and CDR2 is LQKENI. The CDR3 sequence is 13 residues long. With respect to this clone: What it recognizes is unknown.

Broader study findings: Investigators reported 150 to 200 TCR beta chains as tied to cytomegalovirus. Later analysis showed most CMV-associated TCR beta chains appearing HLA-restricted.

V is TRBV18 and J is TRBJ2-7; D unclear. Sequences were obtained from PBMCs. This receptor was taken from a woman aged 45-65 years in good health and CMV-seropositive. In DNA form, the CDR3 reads TGTGCCAGCTCACCACCCGTGGAGAACGAGCAGTACTTC. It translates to CASSPPVENEQYF.